The rows below give T cell receptor beta chains drawn from one sample of a study of blood T cell repertoires in COVID-19. TCRdb keeps only in-frame clones here, not all; method: immunoSEQ multiplex PCR. The sample holds fewer than 450,000 clones; less than 90% are singletons and the top ten take roughly 1%. Sequenced material: PBMCs or T cells enriched from blood (not recorded which). All receptors come from a woman between 25 and 40 years old who had recovered from COVID-19. Each CDR3 is given with its conserved first and last residue. The D gene is left open where the match is weak. Size tells how often a clone was seen (once, few, many) or the class of an expanded clone, and some rows leave it out.

d_call | j_call | clone_size | v_call | cdr3_length | cdr3_aa | cdr3_nt
. | TRBJ1-3 | . | TRBV10-3 | 13 | CAIRSGTGNTIYF | TGTGCCATCAGGTCAGGGACTGGAAACACCATATATTTT
. | TRBJ2-7 | . | TRBV3-1/TRBV3-2 | 16 | CASSNERGWSSYEQYF | TGTGCCAGCAGCAACGAACGGGGGTGGAGCTCCTACGAGCAGTACTTC
. | TRBJ2-3 | . | TRBV15 | 13 | CATSKRTPNTQYF | TGTGCCACCAGCAAACGGACACCCAATACGCAGTATTTT
. | TRBJ1-2 | . | TRBV29-1 | 12 | CSVEERHRGYTF | TGCAGCGTTGAAGAGCGGCACCGGGGCTACACCTTC
. | TRBJ1-6 | . | TRBV15 | 15 | CATSRVLAGNSPLHF | TGTGCCACCAGCAGAGTGTTGGCGGGGAATTCACCCCTCCACTTT
TRBD1 | TRBJ1-1 | . | TRBV5-1 | 13 | CASSWGQGNEAFF | TGCGCCAGCAGCTGGGGACAGGGGAATGAAGCTTTCTTT
. | TRBJ1-5 | . | TRBV19 | 15 | CASSIGFRPGQPQHF | TGTGCCAGTAGTATCGGGTTCCGTCCTGGACAGCCCCAGCATTTT
. | TRBJ1-1 | . | TRBV7-8 | 15 | CASSLAKHFNTEAFF | TGTGCCAGCAGCTTAGCGAAACATTTTAACACTGAAGCTTTCTTT
TRBD1 | TRBJ1-5 | . | TRBV7-9 | 15 | CASSLGQGANQPQHF | TGTGCCAGCAGCCTTGGACAGGGGGCGAATCAGCCCCAGCATTTT
TRBD2 | TRBJ2-1 | once | TRBV7-9 | 12 | CASSFGGDEQFF | TGTGCCAGCAGCTTCGGGGGGGATGAGCAGTTCTTC
TRBD1 | TRBJ2-2 | . | TRBV19 | 15 | CASKGGTGSTGELFF | TGTGCCAGTAAAGGAGGGACAGGGAGCACCGGGGAGCTGTTTTTT
. | TRBJ1-2 | . | TRBV4-1 | 11 | CASSQADGYTF | TGCGCCAGCAGCCAAGCTGATGGCTACACCTTC
TRBD1 | TRBJ1-5 | . | TRBV28 | 13 | CASSTPQGKPQHF | TGTGCCAGCAGCACCCCACAGGGGAAGCCCCAGCATTTT
TRBD1 | TRBJ1-2 | . | TRBV28 | 16 | CASSAMGTGGNYGYTF | TGTGCCAGCAGTGCTATGGGGACAGGGGGCAACTATGGCTACACCTTC
TRBD2 | TRBJ2-5 | . | TRBV5-1 | 14 | CASSPGLAGRTQYF | TGCGCCAGCAGCCCAGGACTAGCGGGGAGGACCCAGTACTTC
TRBD2 | TRBJ2-2 | . | TRBV7-9 | 17 | CASSPLAGGAFTGELFF | TGTGCCAGCAGTCCCTTAGCGGGGGGCGCCTTTACCGGGGAGCTGTTTTTT
. | TRBJ1-5 | . | TRBV10-1 | 14 | CASDHPGANQPQHF | TGCGCCAGCGATCATCCGGGAGCTAATCAGCCCCAGCATTTT
. | TRBJ1-1 | . | TRBV11-2 | 15 | CASSLVGGSGTEAFF | TGTGCCAGCAGCTTAGTGGGAGGGTCGGGCACTGAAGCTTTCTTT
. | TRBJ1-1 | . | TRBV15 | 14 | CATSRGGSSTEAFF | TGTGCCACCAGTAGGGGGGGTTCGAGCACTGAAGCTTTCTTT
. | TRBJ1-2 | . | TRBV29-1 | 10 | CSVEAGDYTF | TGCAGCGTTGAAGCCGGGGACTACACCTTC
. | TRBJ1-2 | . | TRBV5-1 | 16 | CASSLWGQDSRYGYTF | TGCGCCAGCAGCTTGTGGGGCCAGGACAGCCGTTATGGCTACACCTTC
TRBD1 | TRBJ1-2 | . | TRBV7-2 | 15 | CASSPQGARVGGYTF | TGTGCCAGCAGCCCCCAGGGGGCGCGGGTGGGAGGCTACACCTTC
. | TRBJ2-5 | . | TRBV10-3 | 12 | CAISEISETQYF | TGTGCCATCAGTGAAATCTCGGAGACCCAGTACTTC
. | TRBJ1-2 | . | TRBV12-5 | 19 | CASGLDQGQLLEYSYGYTF | TGTGCTAGTGGCCTCGATCAAGGACAGCTTTTAGAGTACTCCTATGGCTACACCTTC
TRBD1 | TRBJ1-1 | . | TRBV6-5 | 13 | CASRGQGVSEAFF | TGTGCCAGCAGGGGACAGGGAGTTTCTGAAGCTTTCTTT
. | TRBJ2-7 | once | TRBV7-8 | 14 | CASSFVQGRYEQYF | TGTGCCAGCAGCTTCGTCCAGGGAAGGTACGAGCAGTACTTC
TRBD1 | TRBJ1-5 | . | TRBV29-1 | 16 | CSVPFSGGGGNQPQHF | TGCAGCGTCCCCTTCTCAGGGGGAGGCGGCAATCAGCCCCAGCATTTT
. | TRBJ1-5 | . | TRBV28 | 14 | CASSNIERNQPQHF | TGTGCCAGCAGTAACATCGAGAGGAATCAGCCCCAGCATTTT
. | TRBJ2-5 | . | TRBV28 | 15 | CASTTGTGLVETQYF | TGTGCCAGCACCACAGGGACGGGGTTGGTGGAGACCCAGTACTTC
TRBD1 | TRBJ2-1 | . | TRBV7-9 | 15 | CASSSRTGVRNEQFF | TGTGCCAGCAGCTCACGGACAGGGGTGCGAAATGAGCAGTTCTTC
. | TRBJ1-3 | once | TRBV30 | 14 | CAWGEWTPGNTIYF | TGTGCCTGGGGAGAGTGGACACCTGGAAACACCATATATTTT
TRBD2 | TRBJ2-5 | . | TRBV7-9 | 17 | CASSLAQTSGLQETQYF | TGTGCCAGCAGCTTAGCGCAAACTAGCGGCCTACAAGAGACCCAGTACTTC
TRBD1 | TRBJ2-7 | . | TRBV20-1 | 15 | CSASSPGQGADEQYF | TGCAGTGCTAGTTCGCCGGGACAGGGGGCGGACGAGCAGTACTTC
TRBD1 | TRBJ1-1 | . | TRBV27 | 18 | CASSLNPGQGRMNTEAFF | TGTGCCAGCAGTTTAAACCCGGGACAGGGAAGGATGAACACTGAAGCTTTCTTT
TRBD1 | TRBJ1-2 | . | TRBV2 | 12 | CASSDRGHGYTF | TGTGCCAGCAGCGACAGGGGTCATGGCTACACCTTC
. | TRBJ1-3 | . | TRBV3-1/TRBV3-2 | 14 | CASSQESRQNTIYF | TGTGCCAGCAGCCAAGAAAGTAGACAAAACACCATATATTTT
. | TRBJ2-7 | few | TRBV7-8 | 15 | CASSSTERAVYEQYF | TGTGCCAGCAGCTCCACGGAGAGGGCGGTCTACGAGCAGTACTTC
. | TRBJ1-6 | once | TRBV24-1 | 17 | CAPLHLTRVRDNSPLHF | TGTGCCCCATTACATTTGACTAGGGTCCGGGATAATTCACCCCTCCACTTT
. | TRBJ1-1 | . | TRBV20-1 | 13 | CSASQAGSTEAFF | TGCAGTGCTAGTCAGGCCGGTAGCACTGAAGCTTTCTTT
TRBD1 | TRBJ1-4 | . | TRBV19 | 14 | CASSMGDRDEKLFF | TGTGCCAGTAGTATGGGGGACAGGGATGAAAAACTGTTTTTT
TRBD2 | TRBJ2-1 | . | TRBV13 | 16 | CASSWDGGGLYNEQFF | TGTGCCAGCAGCTGGGACGGGGGGGGTCTCTACAATGAGCAGTTCTTC
TRBD1 | TRBJ1-3 | . | TRBV7-9 | 15 | CASSLLTGGGNTIYF | TGTGCCAGCAGCTTATTGACAGGGGGTGGAAACACCATATATTTT
. | TRBJ2-7 | . | TRBV5-6 | 15 | CASSLAVQGGYEQYF | TGTGCCAGCAGCTTGGCGGTGCAGGGGGGTTACGAGCAGTACTTC
TRBD1 | TRBJ1-1 | . | TRBV30 | 14 | CAWFDRGRNTEAFF | TGTGCCTGGTTCGACAGGGGTCGGAACACTGAAGCTTTCTTT
TRBD1 | TRBJ2-2 | few | TRBV11-2 | 17 | CASSFLTGTANTGELFF | TGTGCCAGCAGCTTCTTAACCGGGACAGCGAACACCGGGGAGCTGTTTTTT
. | TRBJ1-1 | . | TRBV9 | 15 | CASSAGGQRNTEAFF | TGTGCCAGCAGCGCCGGGGGGCAGAGGAACACTGAAGCTTTCTTT
TRBD1 | TRBJ1-1 | . | TRBV29-1 | 13 | CSVSRGQATEAFF | TGCAGCGTTTCCCGTGGACAGGCCACTGAAGCTTTCTTT
. | TRBJ1-1 | . | TRBV29-1 | 15 | CSVETARGGVAEAFF | TGCAGCGTTGAAACGGCTAGGGGAGGGGTCGCTGAAGCTTTCTTT
TRBD1 | TRBJ2-5 | . | TRBV5-1 | 15 | CASSSGTAYQETQYF | TGCGCCAGCAGCTCCGGGACAGCGTACCAAGAGACCCAGTACTTC
. | TRBJ2-3 | once | TRBV2 | 15 | CASLGLDARTDTQYF | TGTGCCAGCCTGGGACTGGATGCGCGCACAGATACGCAGTATTTT
. | TRBJ1-1 | . | TRBV5-1 | 17 | CASSPLVYFILNTEAFF | TGCGCCAGCAGCCCCCTAGTTTACTTTATCTTGAACACTGAAGCTTTCTTT